This T cell receptor beta chain was recorded in a study of T cell repertoires in cytomegalovirus infection. Study in general: In public TCR beta signatures, there were indications of both CMV infection and matching HLA type.

The CDR3 has 13 residues. The V end was cut by 7 bases, the J end by 6 bases, with 15 bases between. The V gene's germline CDR1 is SQVTM and CDR2 ANQGSEA. Overall study findings and caveats: HLA-C-restricted TCR beta clonotypes specific for CMV led the ex vivo response.

MiXCR, applied by TCRdb to the reads, yields one record per CDR3 protein. The table shows about 130,000 distinct CDR3 sequences, with approximately 8.8% occurring only once. As concerns this clonotype: What it recognizes is unknown.

This chain connects TRBV29-1 to TRBJ1-4; D is possibly TRBD1 (6 bases). The sample was PBMCs. The receptor's source is a human donor in good health (CMV status not recorded). Some clones in this sample may be carry-over from other donors' samples. The CDR3 region is CSAERGGDEKLFF. The CDR3 region has the DNA TGCAGCGCGGAGAGGGGGGGGGATGAAAAACTGTTTTTT.